Shown below are 3 T cell receptor beta chains from a single sample sequenced in a study of T-cell memory formation after mild COVID-19. TCRdb passed the 5' RACE reads through MiXCR, listing each CDR3 protein once. The sample lists around 200,000 distinct CDR3 sequences; roughly 18% were seen once. Sample: PBMCs or a T cell subset sorted from them (not recorded which). These receptors were obtained from a man between 18 and 29 years old who had mild COVID-19 (a few samples of this study predate the infection). Cell type and time point are not known.

The J gene is TRBJ2-1, the V gene TRBV9, with D tentatively TRBD1 (6 bases). Germline V CDR1 and CDR2: SGDLS, YYNGEE. V shed 1 base and J shed 0 bases, with 8 bases lying between them. This CDR3 contains 15 residues. The DNA for the CDR3 is TGTGCCAGCAGCGTAACAGGGAGCTCCTACAATGAGCAGTTCTTC. Its translation is CASSVTGSSYNEQFF. The variable domain in full, with the rest retrieved from reference TRBV9 and TRBJ2-1, is DSGVTQTPKHLITATGQRVTLRCSPRSGDLSVYWYQQSLDQGLQFLIQYYNGEERAKGNILERFSAQQFPDLHSELNLSSLELGDSALYFCASSVTGSSYNEQFFGPGTRLTVL.

The rearrangement uses TRBV7-2 and TRBJ2-3; 14 nucleotides line up with TRBD2. The V and J ends lost 5 bases and 6 bases, in that order; junction bases with no gene match: 13. CDR3 length: 18 amino acids. CDR1 SGHTA and CDR2 FQGNSA come from the germline V gene. This chain's CDR3 is CASSPGLAGGSWSDTQYF. The CDR3 nucleotides read TGTGCCAGCAGCCCCGGACTAGCGGGGGGAAGCTGGTCCGATACGCAGTATTTT.

This chain connects TRBV12-3 or TRBV12-4 to TRBJ1-1; D not resolved. The CDR3 covers 13 residues. V lost 7 bases to trimming and J lost 3 bases, with 12 bases between them. This CDR3 reads CASTPWSHTEAFF. CDR3 DNA: TGTGCCAGCACCCCCTGGTCACACACTGAAGCTTTCTTT.